The 13 T cell receptor beta chains listed next were all sequenced from one sample in a study of CD8+ T cells in alopecia areata. cDNA prepared by RNA extraction and subsequent reverse transcription served as the template for sequencing. Data came from immunoSEQ multiplex PCR; TCRdb stores just in-frame clones and leaves some out. This table has some 170,000 clones, approximately 65% appearing once. Material: CD8+ T cells sorted from blood, obtained at week 0. The receptors were sampled from a human donor with alopecia areata.

The chain couples TRBV30 to TRBJ2-1; D gene uncertain. The germline V gene has CDR1 GTSNPN and CDR2 SVGIG (reference sequence). Trimming took 4 bases from V and 0 from J, leaving 4 bases between them. CDR3 size: 12 residues. CDR3 loop: CAWIGSYNEQFF. In DNA, the CDR3 is TGTGCCTGGATCGGCTCCTACAATGAGCAGTTCTTC.

The V gene is TRBV29-1, the J gene TRBJ2-1, with D perhaps matching TRBD1 or TRBD2 (5 bases each). The length of the CDR3 is 11 residues. Per germline, CDR1 SQVTM and CDR2 ANQGSEA. The germline V and J ends were trimmed by 8 bases and 15 bases, with 20 bases remaining between them. The CDR3 coding sequence is TGCAGCTCCGAAGGAGGCACTGGGGGGTTCTTC. Amino acid sequence: CSSEGGTGGFF.

The rearrangement links TRBV7-9 to TRBJ2-3; 7 bases align to TRBD1. The CDR3 has 17 amino acids. The germline V gene encodes CDR1 SEHNR and CDR2 FQNEAQ (reference sequence). After removal of 5 bases from V and 7 bases from J, the junction contained 18 bases not matched to a gene. CDR3 residues: CASSPPGTVGGLYTQYF. Here the CDR3 DNA reads TGTGCCAGCAGCCCACCCGGGACAGTTGGTGGTTTATATACGCAGTATTTT. Based on the CDR3 plus reference TRBV7-9 and TRBJ2-3, the full variable domain is DTGVSQNPRHKITKRGQNVTFRCDPISEHNRLYWYRQTLGQGPEFLTYFQNEAQLEKSRLLSDRFSAERPKGSFSTLEIQRTEQGDSAMYLCASSPPGTVGGLYTQYFGPGTRLTVL.

The chain joins TRBV27 to TRBJ2-7; D is possibly TRBD1 (5 bases). V was trimmed by 5 bases and J by 0 bases, leaving 17 bases between them. The CDR3 length is 16 residues. Germline CDR1 and CDR2: MNHEY and SMNVEV (reference sequence). The CDR3 coding sequence is TGTGCCAGCAGTCCACAACAGGCAGATCGCTCCTACGAGCAGTACTTC. Translation gives CASSPQQADRSYEQYF.

The J gene is TRBJ2-2, the V gene TRBV4-1; 7 bases agree with TRBD2. CDR1 and CDR2 (germline): MGHRA, YSYEKL. Trimming at V came to 1 base and at J to 6 bases, leaving 14 bases not matched to a gene. The CDR3 spans 18 residues. The DNA of the CDR3 is TGCGCCAGCAGCCAAGTAAAGATCGGGAGCGGGGATGCCGGGGAGCTGTTTTTT. Its translation: CASSQVKIGSGDAGELFF.

The V and J genes are TRBV11-2 and TRBJ2-2; tentative D call: TRBD2 (6 bases). The CDR3 consists of 13 residues. Germline-derived CDR1 and CDR2 are SGHAT and FQNNGV. V was cut by 4 bases and J by 3 bases, with 6 bases left in between. The CDR3 bases are TGTGCCAGCAGCTGGGACTACACCGGGGAGCTGTTTTTT. This translates into CASSWDYTGELFF.

The V and J genes are TRBV4-1 and TRBJ2-7; TRBD1 matches at 7 bases. The CDR3 runs 15 residues. Trimming cost V 4 bases and J 5 bases; bases outside gene matches: 11. Germline V gene sequence: CDR1 MGHRA, CDR2 YSYEKL. The CDR3 region has the DNA TGCGCCAGCAGCCTACAGGGGTCCGTGGTAGACGAGCAGTACTTC. Residues: CASSLQGSVVDEQYF.

The J gene is TRBJ2-7, the V gene TRBV9, with TRBD1 identical over 9 bases. The CDR3 is 13 residues long. V was pared by 4 bases and J by 6 bases, with 5 bases of the junction left unmatched. CDR1 and CDR2 (germline): SGDLS, YYNGEE. The CDR3 spells CASSPPDRGEQYF. The DNA for the CDR3 is TGTGCCAGCAGCCCCCCGGACAGGGGCGAGCAGTACTTC.

This clone has only a few counts. This chain links TRBV5-6 with TRBJ2-5; the D gene could be TRBD1 or TRBD2 (5 bases each). Germline V CDR1 and CDR2: SGHDT, YYEEEE. Trimming pared 4 bases from V and 4 bases from J, leaving 23 bases between. This CDR3 is 17 amino acids long. The CDR3 is CASSIILGDSRGETQYF. The CDR3 DNA sequence: TGTGCCAGCAGCATAATATTGGGGGATAGCCGGGGAGAGACCCAGTACTTC.

The rearrangement links TRBV5-6 to TRBJ2-1; weak D call: TRBD1 (6 bases). The germline V and J ends were trimmed by 0 bases and 9 bases, with 10 bases remaining between them. Germline CDR1 and CDR2: SGHDT and YYEEEE. CDR3 length equals 13 residues. The CDR3 is CASSLGGRPEQFF. Here the CDR3 DNA reads TGTGCCAGCAGCTTGGGGGGGCGGCCTGAGCAGTTCTTC.

V and J are TRBV5-1 and TRBJ2-7, with D possibly TRBD1 on 5 matching bases. The V end was cut by 4 bases, the J end by 7 bases, with 18 bases between. CDR3 length: 14 residues. Per the germline V gene, CDR1 is SGHRS and CDR2 is YFSETQ. CDR3 nucleotides: TGCGCCAGCAGCCTAGGACAAAGGGGCTGGGAGCAGTACTTC. It encodes CASSLGQRGWEQYF.

The table lists this clone with a few counts. The chain combines TRBV7-9 with TRBJ1-2; D remains ambiguous. CDR1 and CDR2 (germline): SEHNR, FQNEAQ (reference sequence). The CDR3 sequence is 15 residues long. The V end was cut by 5 bases, the J end by 6 bases, with 19 bases between. CDR3 nucleotide sequence: TGTGCCAGCAGCCCGCCGGTCCTTTATTCGGATGGCTACACCTTC. Amino acids: CASSPPVLYSDGYTF.

This clone was observed a handful of times. The rearrangement uses TRBV23-1 and TRBJ1-2; D is uncertain. TRBV23-1 is recorded as an ORF, its role being uncertain. Trimming pared 8 bases from V and 5 bases from J, leaving 15 bases between. This CDR3 is built from 13 residues. The CDR3 region is CASRLLPRYGYTF. In DNA form, the CDR3 reads TGCGCCAGCCGTCTTCTCCCCCGATATGGCTACACCTTC.